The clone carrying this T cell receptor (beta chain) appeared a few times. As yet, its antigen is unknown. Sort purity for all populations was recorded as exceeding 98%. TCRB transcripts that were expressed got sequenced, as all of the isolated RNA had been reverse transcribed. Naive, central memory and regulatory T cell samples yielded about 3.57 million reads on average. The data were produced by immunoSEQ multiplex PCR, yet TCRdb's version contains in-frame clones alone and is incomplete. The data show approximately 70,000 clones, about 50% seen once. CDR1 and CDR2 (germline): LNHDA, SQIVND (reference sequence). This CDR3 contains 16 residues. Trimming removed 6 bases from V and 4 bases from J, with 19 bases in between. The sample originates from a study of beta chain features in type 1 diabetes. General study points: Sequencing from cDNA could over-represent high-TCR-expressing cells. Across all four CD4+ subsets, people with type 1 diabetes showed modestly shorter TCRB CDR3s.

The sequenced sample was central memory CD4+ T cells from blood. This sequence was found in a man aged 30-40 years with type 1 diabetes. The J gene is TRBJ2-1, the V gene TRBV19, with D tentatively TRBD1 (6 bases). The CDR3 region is CASSSTRGGGYNEQFF. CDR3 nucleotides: TGTGCCAGTAGCTCCACACGTGGGGGCGGATACAATGAGCAGTTCTTC.